Each of the 15 T cell receptor beta chains below was sequenced from the same sample in a study of blood T cell repertoires in COVID-19. Sequencing used immunoSEQ multiplex PCR; TCRdb keeps in-frame clones, though not all of them. This table has tens of thousands of clones, 85% to 95% appearing once. Sequencing used peripheral blood. The receptors derive from a human donor in a cohort sampled during active COVID-19.

This chain joins TRBV5-6 and TRBJ2-7, with 10 positions matching TRBD1. The trim removed 0 bases at V and 5 bases at J, leaving 2 bases unmatched. Germline CDR1 and CDR2: SGHDT and YYEEEE. CDR3 length equals 14 residues. CDR3 nucleotide sequence: TGTGCCAGCAGCTTGGGACAGGGGGCAAACGAGCAGTACTTC. Protein product: CASSLGQGANEQYF.

This clone has just one count. This chain joins TRBV6-2 or TRBV6-3 and TRBJ2-5; 13 bases fit TRBD2. Germline CDR1 MNHEY, CDR2 SVGEGT. The CDR3 sequence is 16 residues long. Trimming took 5 bases from V and 4 from J; bases not matched to a gene: 7. In DNA form, the CDR3 reads TGTGCCAGCAGTAAAACCAGACTAGCGGGGGGAGAGACCCAGTACTTC. This gives the protein CASSKTRLAGGETQYF.

This chain uses TRBV4-3 with TRBJ2-2; 8 bases match TRBD1. The CDR3 contains 15 residues. Germline V CDR1 and CDR2: LGHNA, YSLEER. V shed 3 bases and J 7 bases; nucleotides not matched to a gene: 7. As DNA, the CDR3 is TGCGCCAGCAGCCACGCGGACAGGGCGGGCGGGGAGCTGTTTTTT. Protein product: CASSHADRAGGELFF.

This sequence joins TRBV11-2 and TRBJ2-7, with 7 bases matching TRBD2. Germline V gene lookup returns CDR1 SGHAT and CDR2 FQNNGV. The trim removed 1 base at V and 6 bases at J, leaving 9 bases unmatched. The CDR3 sequence is 15 residues long. CDR3 region: CASSLVRGSRIEQYF. The CDR3 DNA reads TGTGCCAGCAGCTTAGTCCGCGGGAGCAGGATCGAGCAGTACTTC.

This chain connects TRBV27 to TRBJ1-1; D is ambiguous. CDR1 and CDR2 (germline): MNHEY, SMNVEV (reference sequence). Trimming pared 2 bases from V and 1 base from J, leaving 5 bases between. The CDR3 runs to 13 residues. This chain's CDR3 is CASSLTANTEAFF. The CDR3 DNA follows: TGTGCCAGCAGTTTAACAGCGAACACTGAAGCTTTCTTT.

V is TRBV5-1 and J is TRBJ2-3; no definite D call. Trimming cost V 0 bases and J 0 bases, with 8 bases left between them. The CDR3 is 15 residues long. In germline, CDR1 is SGHRS, CDR2 YFSETQ. Here the CDR3 reads CASSLGYISTDTQYF. The CDR3 DNA sequence: TGCGCCAGCAGCTTGGGTTACATTAGCACAGATACGCAGTATTTT.

J is TRBJ2-5 and V is TRBV9; 10 positions match TRBD1. The CDR3 loop spans 15 amino acids. The V gene end was trimmed by 4 bases and the J gene end by 4 bases; junction bases not matched to a gene: 7. The germline V gene has CDR1 SGDLS and CDR2 YYNGEE. As DNA, the CDR3 is TGTGCCAGCAGCCCGACAGGGGGCAGGGGAGAGACCCAGTACTTC. Its protein product is CASSPTGGRGETQYF.

The chain joins TRBV19 to TRBJ1-1; 8 bases match TRBD1. J gave up 0 bases and V 6 bases, and 3 bases lay outside the gene matches. The germline V gene encodes CDR1 LNHDA and CDR2 SQIVND (reference sequence). CDR3 length: 14 amino acids. Here the CDR3 DNA reads TGTGCCAGTAGATGGACAGGGCTGAACACTGAAGCTTTCTTT. Its protein is CASRWTGLNTEAFF.

The V call is TRBV5-5, the J call TRBJ2-7, with 7 bases aligning to TRBD1. CDR3 length: 14 residues. Germline V gives CDR1 SGHKS, CDR2 YYEKEE (reference sequence). The V segment lost 4 bases and the J segment 1 base; nucleotides outside the gene matches: 5. CDR3 region: CASSNRQGSYEQYF. CDR3 coding DNA: TGTGCCAGCAGCAATCGACAGGGTTCCTACGAGCAGTACTTC.

The chain recombines TRBV18 with TRBJ2-6; 8 bases line up with TRBD2. The ends lost 2 bases at V and 1 base at J; junction bases unmatched: 1. The CDR3 has 16 amino acids. CDR1 is KGHSH and CDR2 is LQKENI in the germline V gene. The CDR3 loop is CASSPTGGSGANVLTF. In DNA form, the CDR3 reads TGTGCCAGCTCACCAACGGGAGGGTCTGGGGCCAACGTCCTGACTTTC. Combining the CDR3 with reference TRBV18 and TRBJ2-6 gives the whole variable domain NAGVMQNPRHLVRRRGQEARLRCSPMKGHSHVYWYRQLPEEGLKFMVYLQKENIIDESGMPKERFSAEFPKEGPSILRIQQVVRGDSAAYFCASSPTGGSGANVLTFGAGSRLTVL.

This clone was detected only once. This chain joins TRBV5-1 and TRBJ2-7, with 11 bases lining up with TRBD2. CDR1 SGHRS and CDR2 YFSETQ come from the germline V gene. V lost 0 bases, J lost 6 bases, and 14 bases stayed unmatched. The CDR3 length is 18 residues. CDR3 residues: CASSLAGTSGRSPSEQYF. The CDR3 DNA follows: TGCGCCAGCAGCTTGGCCGGGACTAGCGGTAGGTCCCCCTCCGAGCAGTACTTC.

This clone is a singleton in its sample. The chain is built from TRBV4-3 and TRBJ2-1, with 12 bases fitting TRBD2. This CDR3 comprises 15 residues. CDR1 is LGHNA and CDR2 is YSLEER in the germline V gene. With 4 bases clipped from V and 3 bases from J, the junction kept 1 base outside the gene matches. The CDR3 DNA follows: TGCGCCAGCAGCCGGGGACTAGCGGGCTACAATGAGCAGTTCTTC. It yields the protein CASSRGLAGYNEQFF.

CDR3: CASISLADEAFF. The CDR3 region has the DNA TGTGCCAGTATTTCGTTGGCAGATGAAGCTTTCTTT. V and J are TRBV19 and TRBJ1-1; D uncertain. This CDR3 is 12 amino acids long. CDR1 LNHDA and CDR2 SQIVND come from the germline V gene (reference sequence). V lost 7 bases, J lost 7 bases, and 13 bases lay in between.

The chain is built from TRBV5-5 and TRBJ1-4, with TRBD1 matching 11 bases. With 4 bases clipped from V and 7 bases from J, the junction kept 9 bases outside the gene matches. In germline, CDR1 is SGHKS, CDR2 YYEKEE (reference sequence). The CDR3 runs to 16 residues. In DNA form, the CDR3 reads TGTGCCAGCAGCCTCGGGACAGGGGGACTGGGTGAAAAACTGTTTTTT. Its protein product is CASSLGTGGLGEKLFF.

The chain uses TRBV7-6 and TRBJ2-2, with 9 bases identical to TRBD2. V lost 0 bases, J lost 0 bases, and 8 bases stayed unmatched. The CDR3 totals 19 residues. Germline CDR1 SGHVS, CDR2 FNYEAQ. This CDR3 reads CASSLARGGGGTNTGELFF. The CDR3 bases are TGTGCCAGCAGCTTAGCGCGGGGGGGCGGCGGAACGAACACCGGGGAGCTGTTTTTT. The variable domain in full, with the rest retrieved from reference TRBV7-6 and TRBJ2-2, is GAGVSQSPRYKVTKRGQDVALRCDPISGHVSLYWYRQALGQGPEFLTYFNYEAQQDKSGLPNDRFSAERPEGSISTLTIQRTEQRDSAMYRCASSLARGGGGTNTGELFFGEGSRLTVL.